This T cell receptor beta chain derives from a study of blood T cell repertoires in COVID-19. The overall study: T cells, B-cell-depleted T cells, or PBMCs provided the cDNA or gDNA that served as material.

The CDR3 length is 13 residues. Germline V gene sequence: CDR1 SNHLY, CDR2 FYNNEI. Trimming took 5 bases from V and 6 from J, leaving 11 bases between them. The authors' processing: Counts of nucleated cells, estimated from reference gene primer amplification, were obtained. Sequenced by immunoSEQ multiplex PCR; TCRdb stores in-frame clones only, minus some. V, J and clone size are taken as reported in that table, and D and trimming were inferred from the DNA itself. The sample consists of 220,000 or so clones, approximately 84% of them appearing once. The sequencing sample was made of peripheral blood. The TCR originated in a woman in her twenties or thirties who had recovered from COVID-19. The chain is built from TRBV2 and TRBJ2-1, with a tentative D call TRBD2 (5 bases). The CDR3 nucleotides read TGTGCCAGCAGTCCCCTACTAGGCAATGAGCAGTTCTTC. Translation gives CASSPLLGNEQFF.